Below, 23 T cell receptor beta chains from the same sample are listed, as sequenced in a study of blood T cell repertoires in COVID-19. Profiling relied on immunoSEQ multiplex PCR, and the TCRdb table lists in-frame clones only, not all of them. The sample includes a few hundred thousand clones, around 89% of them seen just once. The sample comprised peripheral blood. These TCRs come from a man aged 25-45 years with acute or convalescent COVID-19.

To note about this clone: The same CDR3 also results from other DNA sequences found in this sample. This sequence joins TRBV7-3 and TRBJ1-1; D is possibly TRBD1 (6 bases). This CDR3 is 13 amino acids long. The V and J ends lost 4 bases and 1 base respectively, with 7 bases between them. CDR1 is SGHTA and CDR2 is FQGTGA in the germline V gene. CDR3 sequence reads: CASSSDRNTEAFF. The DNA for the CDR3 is TGTGCCAGCAGCTCGGACAGGAACACTGAAGCTTTCTTT.

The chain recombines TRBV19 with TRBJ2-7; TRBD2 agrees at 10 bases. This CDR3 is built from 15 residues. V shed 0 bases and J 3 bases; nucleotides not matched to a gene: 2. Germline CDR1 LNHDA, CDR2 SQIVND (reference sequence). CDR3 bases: TGTGCCAGTAGTATAGATAGCGGGGGGTTCTACGAGCAGTACTTC. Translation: CASSIDSGGFYEQYF.

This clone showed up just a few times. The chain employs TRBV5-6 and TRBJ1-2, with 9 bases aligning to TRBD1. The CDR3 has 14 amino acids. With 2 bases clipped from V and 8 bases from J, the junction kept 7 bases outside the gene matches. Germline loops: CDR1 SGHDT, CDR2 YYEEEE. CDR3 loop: CASSLGTGRLGYTF. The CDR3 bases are TGTGCCAGCAGCTTAGGGACAGGGCGTTTAGGCTACACCTTC.

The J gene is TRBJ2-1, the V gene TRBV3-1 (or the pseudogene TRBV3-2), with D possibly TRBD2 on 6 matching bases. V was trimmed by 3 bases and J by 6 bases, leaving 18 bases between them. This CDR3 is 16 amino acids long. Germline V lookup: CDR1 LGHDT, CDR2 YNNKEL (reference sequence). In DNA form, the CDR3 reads TGTGCCAGCAGCCAGCCCAACCGGGCCGGGGGCAATGAGCAGTTCTTC. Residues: CASSQPNRAGGNEQFF.

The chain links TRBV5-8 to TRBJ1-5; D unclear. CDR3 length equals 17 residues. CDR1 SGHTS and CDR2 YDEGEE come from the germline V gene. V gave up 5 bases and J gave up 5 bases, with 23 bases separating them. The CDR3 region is CASSPGRESFPDQPQHF. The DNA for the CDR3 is TGTGCCAGCAGTCCCGGGAGAGAGTCCTTTCCTGATCAGCCCCAGCATTTT.

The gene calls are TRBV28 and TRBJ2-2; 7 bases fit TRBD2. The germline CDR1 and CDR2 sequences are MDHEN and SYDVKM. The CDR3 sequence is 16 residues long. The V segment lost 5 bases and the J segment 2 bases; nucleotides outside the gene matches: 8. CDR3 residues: CASSLLANVNTGELFF. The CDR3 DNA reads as TGTGCCAGCAGTCTACTAGCGAACGTTAACACCGGGGAGCTGTTTTTT.

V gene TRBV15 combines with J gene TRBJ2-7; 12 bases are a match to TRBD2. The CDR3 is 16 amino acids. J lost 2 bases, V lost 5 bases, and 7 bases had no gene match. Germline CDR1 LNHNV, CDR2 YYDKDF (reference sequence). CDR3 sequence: CATSRLAGGLTYEQYF. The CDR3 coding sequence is TGTGCCACCAGCCGGCTAGCGGGAGGGCTAACCTACGAGCAGTACTTC.

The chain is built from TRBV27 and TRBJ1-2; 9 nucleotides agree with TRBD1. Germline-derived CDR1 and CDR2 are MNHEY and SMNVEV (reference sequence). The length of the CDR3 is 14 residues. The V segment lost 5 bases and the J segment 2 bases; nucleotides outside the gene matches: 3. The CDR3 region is CASSRTGANYGYTF. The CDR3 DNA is TGTGCCAGCAGTCGGACAGGGGCGAACTATGGCTACACCTTC.

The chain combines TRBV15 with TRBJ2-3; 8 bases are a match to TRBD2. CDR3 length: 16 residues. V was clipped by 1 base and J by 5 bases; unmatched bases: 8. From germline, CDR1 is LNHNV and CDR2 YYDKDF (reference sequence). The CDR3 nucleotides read TGTGCCACCAGCAGAGGGGGGACTAGTGAGGGAGATACGCAGTATTTT. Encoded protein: CATSRGGTSEGDTQYF.

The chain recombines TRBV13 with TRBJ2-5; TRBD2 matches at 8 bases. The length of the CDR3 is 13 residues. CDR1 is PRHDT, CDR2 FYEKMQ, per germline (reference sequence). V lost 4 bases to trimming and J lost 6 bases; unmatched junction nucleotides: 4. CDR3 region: CASSSWTSQTQYF. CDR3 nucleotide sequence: TGTGCCAGCAGCTCGTGGACTAGCCAGACCCAGTACTTC.

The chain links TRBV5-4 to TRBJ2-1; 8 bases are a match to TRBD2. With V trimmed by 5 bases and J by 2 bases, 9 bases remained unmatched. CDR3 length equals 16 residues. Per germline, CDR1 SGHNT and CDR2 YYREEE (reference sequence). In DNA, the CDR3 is TGTGCCAGCAGAAATGGACTAGCAGGCGCCTACAATGAGCAGTTCTTC. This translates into CASRNGLAGAYNEQFF.

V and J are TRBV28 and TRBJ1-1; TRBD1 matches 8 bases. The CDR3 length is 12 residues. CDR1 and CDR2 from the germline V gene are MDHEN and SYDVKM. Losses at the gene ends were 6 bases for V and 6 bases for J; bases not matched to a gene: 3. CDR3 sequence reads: CASRTGVSEAFF. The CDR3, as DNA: TGTGCCAGCAGGACAGGGGTCTCTGAAGCTTTCTTT.

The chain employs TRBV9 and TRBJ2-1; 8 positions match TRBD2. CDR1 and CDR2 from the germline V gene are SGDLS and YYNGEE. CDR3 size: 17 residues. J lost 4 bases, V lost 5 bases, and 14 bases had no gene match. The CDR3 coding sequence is TGTGCCAGCAGTCAAAAGCGGGAGCTATCGCAATACAATGAGCAGTTCTTC. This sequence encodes CASSQKRELSQYNEQFF.

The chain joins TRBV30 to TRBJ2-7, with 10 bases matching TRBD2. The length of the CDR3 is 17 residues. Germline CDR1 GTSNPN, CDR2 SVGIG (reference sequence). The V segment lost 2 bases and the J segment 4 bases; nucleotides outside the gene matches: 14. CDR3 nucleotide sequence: TGTGCCTGGAGTTATGGAGGGACAGCGGGGGGGTTTTACGAGCAGTACTTC. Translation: CAWSYGGTAGGFYEQYF.

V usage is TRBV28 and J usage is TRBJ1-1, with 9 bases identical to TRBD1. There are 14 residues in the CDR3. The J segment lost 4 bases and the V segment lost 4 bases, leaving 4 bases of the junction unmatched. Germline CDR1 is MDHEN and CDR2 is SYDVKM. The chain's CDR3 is CASSSGQGSTEAFF. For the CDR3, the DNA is TGTGCCAGCAGTTCCGGACAGGGGAGCACTGAAGCTTTCTTT.

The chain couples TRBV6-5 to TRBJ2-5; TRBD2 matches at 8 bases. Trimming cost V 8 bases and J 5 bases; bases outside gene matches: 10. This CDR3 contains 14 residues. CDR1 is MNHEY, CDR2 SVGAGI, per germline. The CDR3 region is CASSYGGAAETQYF. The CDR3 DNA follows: TGTGCCAGCTCATACGGGGGGGCAGCTGAGACCCAGTACTTC.

The CDR3 is CASSLTPTGAGNTIYF. The DNA of the CDR3 is TGTGCCAGCAGCTTAACCCCGACAGGGGCTGGAAACACCATATATTTT. The chain combines TRBV7-6 with TRBJ1-3; 8 nucleotides align to TRBD1. The CDR3 has 16 residues. Trimming took 2 bases from V and 2 from J; bases not matched to a gene: 5. From germline, CDR1 is SGHVS and CDR2 FNYEAQ.

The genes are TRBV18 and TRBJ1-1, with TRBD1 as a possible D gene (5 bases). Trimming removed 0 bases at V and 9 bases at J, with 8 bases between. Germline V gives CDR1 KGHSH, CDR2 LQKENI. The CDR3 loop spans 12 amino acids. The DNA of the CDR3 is TGTGCCAGCTCACCACCGAAGGGGCAAGCTTTCTTT. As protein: CASSPPKGQAFF.

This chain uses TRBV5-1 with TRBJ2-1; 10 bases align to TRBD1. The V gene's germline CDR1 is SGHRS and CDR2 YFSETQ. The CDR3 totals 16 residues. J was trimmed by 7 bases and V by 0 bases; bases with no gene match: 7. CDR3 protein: CASSLAGTGVRNEQFF. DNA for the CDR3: TGCGCCAGCAGCTTGGCCGGGACAGGGGTGAGGAATGAGCAGTTCTTC.

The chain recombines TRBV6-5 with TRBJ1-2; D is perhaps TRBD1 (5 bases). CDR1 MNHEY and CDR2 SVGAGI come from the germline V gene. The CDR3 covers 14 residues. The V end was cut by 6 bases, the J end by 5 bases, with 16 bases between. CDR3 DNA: TGTGCCAGCAGGTCCGTTAATAGGGGATATGGCTACACCTTC. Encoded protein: CASRSVNRGYGYTF.

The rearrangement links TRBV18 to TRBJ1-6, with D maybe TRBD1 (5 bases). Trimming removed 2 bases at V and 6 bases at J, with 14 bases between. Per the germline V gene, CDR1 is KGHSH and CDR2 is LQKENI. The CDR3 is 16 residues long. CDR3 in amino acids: CASSPVFGQGNSPLHF. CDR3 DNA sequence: TGTGCCAGCTCACCAGTCTTCGGGCAGGGTAATTCACCCCTCCACTTT.

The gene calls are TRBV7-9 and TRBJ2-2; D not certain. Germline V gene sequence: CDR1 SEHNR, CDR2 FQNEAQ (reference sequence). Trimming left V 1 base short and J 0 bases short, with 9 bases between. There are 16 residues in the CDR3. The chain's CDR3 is CASSLGAYSNTGELFF. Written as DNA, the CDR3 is TGTGCCAGCAGCTTAGGGGCATACTCGAACACCGGGGAGCTGTTTTTT. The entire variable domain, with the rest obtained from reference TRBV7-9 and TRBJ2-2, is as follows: DTGVSQNPRHKITKRGQNVTFRCDPISEHNRLYWYRQTLGQGPEFLTYFQNEAQLEKSRLLSDRFSAERPKGSFSTLEIQRTEQGDSAMYLCASSLGAYSNTGELFFGEGSRLTVL.

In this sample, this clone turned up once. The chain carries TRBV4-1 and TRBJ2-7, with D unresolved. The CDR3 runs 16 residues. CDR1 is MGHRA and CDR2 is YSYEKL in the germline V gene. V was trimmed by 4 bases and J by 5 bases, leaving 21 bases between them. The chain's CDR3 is CASSPSEAWAYDEQYF. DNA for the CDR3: TGCGCCAGCAGCCCCTCGGAAGCCTGGGCCTATGACGAGCAGTACTTC.